Listed here are 20 T cell receptor beta chains from one sample, sequenced in a study of cytomegalovirus exposure and HLA in healthy donors. The PCR ran on 60 Vbeta and 13 Jbeta primers. The table came from immunoSEQ multiplex PCR; TCRdb's copy has only in-frame clones and leaves some out. The profile shows around 170,000 clones, over 80% of them singletons. The sequenced sample was PBMCs. The receptors come from a man aged 35 to 55 in good health and CMV-seropositive.

The chain uses TRBV28 and TRBJ1-5, with a weak D call TRBD1 (5 bases). This CDR3 contains 17 residues. V lost 6 bases, J lost 6 bases, and 24 bases lay in between. CDR1 is MDHEN and CDR2 is SYDVKM in the germline V gene. CDR3 amino acids: CASSQTFWTGGIQPQHF. The CDR3 DNA is TGTGCCAGCAGCCAAACCTTCTGGACCGGGGGGATTCAGCCCCAGCATTTT.

The gene calls are TRBV6-4 and TRBJ1-1; 9 bases line up with TRBD1. V was pared by 7 bases and J by 5 bases, with 14 bases of the junction left unmatched. The CDR3 is 16 residues long. Germline CDR1 and CDR2: MRHNA and SNTAGT. In DNA form, the CDR3 reads TGTGCCAGCACCCTACCCGATAGACAGGGGGGAACTGAAGCTTTCTTT. Protein product: CASTLPDRQGGTEAFF.

V is TRBV6-1 and J is TRBJ2-5; perhaps TRBD1 as D (6 bases). The DNA end is more similar to TRBJ2-7, so the J call may be wrong. There are 13 residues in the CDR3. Germline V gene sequence: CDR1 MNHNS, CDR2 SASEGT. The CDR3 region is CASRIQGAYEQYF. DNA of the CDR3: TGTGCCAGCAGAATACAGGGCGCCTACGAGCAGTACTTC.

In DNA form, the CDR3 reads TGTGCCAGCAGTGAAGAGGGACTAGCTCCCGATACGCAGTATTTT. It is translated as CASSEEGLAPDTQYF. V is TRBV6-1 and J is TRBJ2-3; 9 bases are a match to TRBD2. CDR1 and CDR2 from the germline V gene are MNHNS and SASEGT. V lost 1 base to trimming and J lost 6 bases; unmatched junction nucleotides: 5. The CDR3 runs to 15 residues.

This chain links TRBV7-9 with TRBJ1-6, with 9 bases matching TRBD1. J gave up 5 bases and V 5 bases, and 10 bases lay outside the gene matches. This CDR3 contains 17 residues. The germline CDR1 and CDR2 sequences are SEHNR and FQNEAQ (reference sequence). The CDR3 bases are TGTGCCAGCAGCGGCAACAGGGGGCCCGCTCATAATTCACCCCTCCACTTT. Amino acid sequence: CASSGNRGPAHNSPLHF.

V is TRBV4-1 and J is TRBJ2-3; 13 bases align to TRBD2. Germline V lookup: CDR1 MGHRA, CDR2 YSYEKL. The CDR3 is 18 residues long. Trimming cost V 4 bases and J 0 bases; bases outside gene matches: 7. For the CDR3, the DNA is TGCGCCAGCAGCCTCCGACTAGCGGGGGGACCTAGCACAGATACGCAGTATTTT. Translating it yields CASSLRLAGGPSTDTQYF.

A note on this clone: Other DNA variants within this sample encode the same CDR3. The V call is TRBV7-2, the J call TRBJ2-5, with 14 nucleotides matching TRBD2. Germline V gene sequence: CDR1 SGHTA, CDR2 FQGNSA. V gave up 5 bases and J gave up 1 base; unmatched junction bases: 6. The length of the CDR3 is 17 residues. In DNA, the CDR3 is TGTGCCAGCAGCCCCAGACTAGCGGGGGGGCCCCAAGAGACCCAGTACTTC. This sequence encodes CASSPRLAGGPQETQYF. The complete variable domain, with remaining parts taken from reference TRBV7-2 and TRBJ2-5, reads GAGVSQSPSNKVTEKGKDVELRCDPISGHTALYWYRQSLGQGLEFLIYFQGNSAPDKSGLPSDRFSAERTGGSVSTLTIQRTQQEDSAVYLCASSPRLAGGPQETQYFGPGTRLLVL.

The CDR3 protein is CASSLGGDRDEQYF. The DNA for the CDR3 is TGTGCCAGCAGCTTAGGAGGGGATCGCGACGAGCAGTACTTC. The rearrangement links TRBV5-8 to TRBJ2-7; weak D call: TRBD2 (6 bases). The CDR3 has 14 residues. Trimming removed 2 bases at V and 5 bases at J, with 14 bases between. CDR1 SGHTS and CDR2 YDEGEE come from the germline V gene.

The chain combines TRBV19 with TRBJ2-7, with D unclear. This CDR3 has 14 residues. The germline V and J ends were trimmed by 6 bases and 2 bases, with 14 bases remaining between them. CDR1 is LNHDA and CDR2 is SQIVND in the germline V gene (reference sequence). This CDR3 reads CASRPTGLPYEQYF. The DNA for the CDR3 is TGTGCCAGTAGGCCAACCGGGTTACCCTACGAGCAGTACTTC.

The CDR3 sequence is CASSLRQGAYNEQFF. The CDR3 region has the DNA TGTGCCAGCAGCTTAAGACAGGGGGCATACAATGAGCAGTTCTTC. The chain recombines TRBV7-3 with TRBJ2-1, with 10 bases aligning to TRBD1. The germline CDR1 and CDR2 sequences are SGHTA and FQGTGA. Trimming cost V 1 base and J 4 bases; bases outside gene matches: 1. The length of the CDR3 is 15 residues.

The chain combines TRBV5-4 with TRBJ1-1; D is undetermined. Between the trimmed V and J ends, which lost 6 bases and 5 bases, there was a span of 17 bases. The CDR3 is 14 amino acids. CDR1 SGHNT and CDR2 YYREEE come from the germline V gene (reference sequence). The CDR3 reads CASTSAPGKTEAFF. DNA of the CDR3: TGTGCCAGCACCAGCGCCCCGGGAAAGACTGAAGCTTTCTTT.

The rearrangement links TRBV30 to TRBJ1-1; TRBD1 matches 9 bases. Germline V gives CDR1 GTSNPN, CDR2 SVGIG (reference sequence). Losses at the gene ends were 1 base for V and 1 base for J; bases not matched to a gene: 4. CDR3 length equals 15 residues. The CDR3 here is CAWSAHRGRNTEAFF. The CDR3, as DNA: TGTGCCTGGAGTGCTCACAGGGGGCGGAACACTGAAGCTTTCTTT.

The chain recombines TRBV5-1 with TRBJ1-1; no clear D. The CDR3 runs 17 residues. Germline V gene sequence: CDR1 SGHRS, CDR2 YFSETQ. The V gene lost 0 bases and the J gene lost 0 bases, with 15 bases spanning the gap. The CDR3 here is CASSLEALRTVNTEAFF. CDR3 nucleotides: TGCGCCAGCAGCTTGGAAGCTCTGCGCACCGTGAACACTGAAGCTTTCTTT.

The chain joins TRBV11-3 to TRBJ2-3, with D tentatively TRBD1 (6 bases). The germline V gene has CDR1 SGHNT and CDR2 YENEEA. The CDR3 is 14 amino acids. The V gene lost 0 bases and the J gene lost 4 bases, with 8 bases spanning the gap. The CDR3 spells CASSLEQGSDTQYF. CDR3 nucleotide sequence: TGTGCCAGCAGCTTAGAGCAGGGGTCAGATACGCAGTATTTT.

The CDR3 reads CASSISLSYEQYF. The CDR3 DNA sequence: TGTGCCAGTAGTATTTCGTTGAGCTACGAGCAGTACTTC. The chain combines TRBV19 with TRBJ2-7; no clear D gene. Trimming left V 3 bases short and J 3 bases short, with 9 bases between. From germline, CDR1 is LNHDA and CDR2 SQIVND (reference sequence). The CDR3 sequence is 13 residues long.

This clone was found once. This rearrangement joins TRBV30 to TRBJ1-2; 7 bases fit TRBD1. Germline assignment: CDR1 GTSNPN and CDR2 SVGIG (reference sequence). Germline trimming cut 5 bases from V and 4 bases from J; bases unmatched to any gene: 10. The CDR3 is made up of 14 amino acids. The CDR3 region is CAWGTGANPYGYTF. For the CDR3, the DNA is TGTGCCTGGGGCACAGGGGCGAACCCCTATGGCTACACCTTC.

Details on this clone: Its ends do not fully match the called genes, so a read error is possible. This rearrangement joins TRBV6-5 to TRBJ1-1; D remains ambiguous. Germline V CDR1 and CDR2: MNHEY, SVGAGI. The CDR3 is 14 amino acids. DNA for the CDR3: TGTGCCAGCCGCCGTGGGAGCCTGAACGCTGAAGCTTTCTTT. This gives the protein CASRRGSLNAEAFF.

The chain carries TRBV6-4 and TRBJ2-7; D may be TRBD1 (9 bases). Germline V CDR1 and CDR2: MRHNA, SNTAGT. V was trimmed by 5 bases and J by 7 bases, leaving 27 bases between them. The CDR3 is 17 amino acids. This CDR3 is CASSSAGQGRPGGEQYF. CDR3 coding DNA: TGTGCCAGCAGTTCGGCGGGACAGGGTAGACCGGGGGGGGAGCAGTACTTC.

The table lists this clone with a count of one. The chain recombines TRBV4-2 with TRBJ1-1, with D uncertain. There are 15 residues in the CDR3. The V end was cut by 1 base, the J end by 1 base, with 10 bases between. CDR1 is LGHNA and CDR2 is YNFKEQ in the germline V gene. The CDR3 DNA reads TGTGCCAGCAGCCAAGGAGGGAGGGCGAACACTGAAGCTTTCTTT. Protein product: CASSQGGRANTEAFF.

This chain connects TRBV5-1 to TRBJ2-7, with D tentatively TRBD1 (6 bases). CDR1 and CDR2 from the germline V gene are SGHRS and YFSETQ. The CDR3 covers 13 residues. V was cut by 2 bases and J by 2 bases, with 8 bases left in between. The CDR3 here is CASSFGTTYEQYF. The CDR3 nucleotides are TGCGCCAGCAGCTTCGGGACAACCTACGAGCAGTACTTC.